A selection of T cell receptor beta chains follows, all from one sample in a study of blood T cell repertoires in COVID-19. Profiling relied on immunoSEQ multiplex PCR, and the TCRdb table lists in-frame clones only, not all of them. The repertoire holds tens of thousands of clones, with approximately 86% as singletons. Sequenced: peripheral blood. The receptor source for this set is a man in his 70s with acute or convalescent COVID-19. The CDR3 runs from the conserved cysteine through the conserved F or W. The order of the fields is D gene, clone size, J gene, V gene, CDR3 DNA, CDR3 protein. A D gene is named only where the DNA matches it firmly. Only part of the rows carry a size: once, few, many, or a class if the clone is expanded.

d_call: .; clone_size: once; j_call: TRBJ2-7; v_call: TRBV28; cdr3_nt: TGTGCCAGCAGTTTGCACTCCCGCGAGCAGTACTTC; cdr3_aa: CASSLHSREQYF
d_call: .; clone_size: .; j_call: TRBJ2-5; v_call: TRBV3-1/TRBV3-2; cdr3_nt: TGTGCCAGCAGCCAAACGGGACTGTCGGAGACCCAGTACTTC; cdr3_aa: CASSQTGLSETQYF
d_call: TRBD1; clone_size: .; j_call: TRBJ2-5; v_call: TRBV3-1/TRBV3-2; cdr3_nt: TGTGCCAGCAGCCAGGGACAGGGCCAAGAGACCCAGTACTTC; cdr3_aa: CASSQGQGQETQYF
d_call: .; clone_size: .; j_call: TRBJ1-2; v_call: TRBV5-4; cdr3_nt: TGTGCCAGCAGTTCCGCCTTAGGGGGAGATGGCTACACCTTC; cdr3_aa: CASSSALGGDGYTF
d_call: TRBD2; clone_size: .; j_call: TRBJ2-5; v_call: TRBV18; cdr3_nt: TGTGCCAGCTCACCAGTCATCGGGGGGGATCAAGAGACCCAGTACTTC; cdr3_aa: CASSPVIGGDQETQYF
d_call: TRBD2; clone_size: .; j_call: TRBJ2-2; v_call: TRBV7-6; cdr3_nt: TGTGCCAGCGGACTAGCGGGGCCCTATCCTCGATACACCGGGGAGCTGTTTTTT; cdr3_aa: CASGLAGPYPRYTGELFF
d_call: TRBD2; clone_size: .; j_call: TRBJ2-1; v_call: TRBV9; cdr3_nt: TGTGCCAGCAGCGTAGCCGCGCGGGGGGCAGACAATGAGCAGTTCTTC; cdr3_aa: CASSVAARGADNEQFF
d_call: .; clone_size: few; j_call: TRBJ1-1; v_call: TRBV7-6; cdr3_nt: TGTGCCAGCAGGAGGGTTACGAACACTGAAGCTTTCTTT; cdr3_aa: CASRRVTNTEAFF
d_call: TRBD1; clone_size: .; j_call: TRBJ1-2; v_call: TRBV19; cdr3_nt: TGTGCCAGTAGTCGTCTCAGGGGGCTGACCTATGGCTACACCTTC; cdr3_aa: CASSRLRGLTYGYTF
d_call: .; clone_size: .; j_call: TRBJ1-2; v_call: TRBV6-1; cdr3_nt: TGTGCCAGCAGTGAAGCTCGGGGGGATGGCTACACCTTC; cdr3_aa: CASSEARGDGYTF
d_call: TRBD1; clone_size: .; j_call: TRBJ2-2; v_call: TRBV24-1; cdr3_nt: TGTGCCACCAGTGATCCGGGACAGGGGGACTCTGGGGAGCTGTTTTTT; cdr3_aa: CATSDPGQGDSGELFF
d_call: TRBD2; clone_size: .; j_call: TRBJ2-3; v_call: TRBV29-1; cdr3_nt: TGCAGCGTTGAAGGGGCGGGGGGTGTAGCAGATACGCAGTATTTT; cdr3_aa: CSVEGAGGVADTQYF
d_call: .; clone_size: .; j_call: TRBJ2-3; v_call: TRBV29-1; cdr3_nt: TGCAGCGTTGACAGGGGGGGCACAGATACGCAGTATTTT; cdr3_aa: CSVDRGGTDTQYF
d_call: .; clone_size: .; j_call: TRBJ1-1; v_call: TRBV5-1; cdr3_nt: TGCGCCAGCAGCTTGGCCGCAGGGGTGAGAACTGAAGCTTTCTTT; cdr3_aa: CASSLAAGVRTEAFF
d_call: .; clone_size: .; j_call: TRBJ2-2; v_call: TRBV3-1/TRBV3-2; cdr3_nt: TGTGCCAGCAGCCAAGTCGGTAGTTACACCGGGGAGCTGTTTTTT; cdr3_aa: CASSQVGSYTGELFF
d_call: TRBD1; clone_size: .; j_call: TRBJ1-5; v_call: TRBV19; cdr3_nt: TGTGCCAGTAGGGGACAGGTAAGAAGCAATCAGCCCCAGCATTTT; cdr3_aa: CASRGQVRSNQPQHF
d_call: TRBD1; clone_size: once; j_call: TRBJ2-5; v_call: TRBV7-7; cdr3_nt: TGTGCTAGCAGCTCGACAGGGCTGGAGACCCAGTACTTC; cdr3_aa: CASSSTGLETQYF
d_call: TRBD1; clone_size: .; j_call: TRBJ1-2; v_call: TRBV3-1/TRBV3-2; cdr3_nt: TGTGCCAGCAGCAAGGGGACAGGGAGGGACTATGGCTACACCTTC; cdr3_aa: CASSKGTGRDYGYTF
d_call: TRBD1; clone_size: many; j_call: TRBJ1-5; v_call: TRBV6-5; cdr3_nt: TGTGCCAGCAGAACCGGGACAGGGGGCTCTCAGCCCCAGCATTTT; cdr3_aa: CASRTGTGGSQPQHF
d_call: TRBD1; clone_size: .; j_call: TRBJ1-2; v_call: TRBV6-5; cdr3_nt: TGTGCCAGCGCTACAGGGGGTGGTGGTAACTATGGCTACACCTTC; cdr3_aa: CASATGGGGNYGYTF
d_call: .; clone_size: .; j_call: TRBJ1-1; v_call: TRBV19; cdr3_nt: TGTGCCAGTAGTATTCAGGGGCTTGGCACTGAAGCTTTCTTT; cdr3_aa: CASSIQGLGTEAFF
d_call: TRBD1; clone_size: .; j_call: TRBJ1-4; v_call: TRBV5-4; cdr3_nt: TGTGCCAGCAGCTTGCCCCTGACAGGGGAAAGGGAAAAACTGTTTTTT; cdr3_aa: CASSLPLTGEREKLFF
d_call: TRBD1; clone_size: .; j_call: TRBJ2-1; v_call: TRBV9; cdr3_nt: TGTGCCAGCAGCGTAGCGGGGCAGGGGGCCCTCAATGAGCAGTTCTTC; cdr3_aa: CASSVAGQGALNEQFF
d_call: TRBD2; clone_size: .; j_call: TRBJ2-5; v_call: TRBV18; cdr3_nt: TGTGCCAGCTCACGCGGGGGGGCTCGCGAGACCCAGTACTTC; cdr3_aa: CASSRGGARETQYF
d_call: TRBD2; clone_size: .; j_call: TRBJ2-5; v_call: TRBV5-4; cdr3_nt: TGTGCCAGCAGCCGTGGGAGGGCCCCATCGGAGACCCAGTACTTC; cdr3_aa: CASSRGRAPSETQYF
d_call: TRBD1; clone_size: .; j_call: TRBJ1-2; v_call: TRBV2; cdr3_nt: TGTGCCAGCAGTGAAGCCCTGACAGGGTACTATGGCTACACCTTC; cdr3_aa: CASSEALTGYYGYTF
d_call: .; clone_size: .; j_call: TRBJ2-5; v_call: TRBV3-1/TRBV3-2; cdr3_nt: TGTGCCAGCAGCCACACGAGGGTATTGGAGACCCAGTACTTC; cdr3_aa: CASSHTRVLETQYF
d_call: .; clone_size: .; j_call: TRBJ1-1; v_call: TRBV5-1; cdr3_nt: TGCGCCAGCAGCTTTGGGCCCTCTCCGACCGAAGCTTTCTTT; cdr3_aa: CASSFGPSPTEAFF
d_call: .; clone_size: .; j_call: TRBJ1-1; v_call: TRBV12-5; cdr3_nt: TGTGCTAGTGGTTTGGCCCCCATGGGGCGGCTGAACACTGAAGCTTTCTTT; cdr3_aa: CASGLAPMGRLNTEAFF
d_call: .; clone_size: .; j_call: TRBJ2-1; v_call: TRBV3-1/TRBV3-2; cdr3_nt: TGTGCCAGCAGCCAAGGCCGGGACTCTAGCTCCTACAATGAGCAGTTCTTC; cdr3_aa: CASSQGRDSSSYNEQFF
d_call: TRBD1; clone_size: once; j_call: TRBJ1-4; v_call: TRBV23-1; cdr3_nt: TGCGCCAGCAAGGACAGGAATGAAAAACTGTTTTTT; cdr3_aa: CASKDRNEKLFF
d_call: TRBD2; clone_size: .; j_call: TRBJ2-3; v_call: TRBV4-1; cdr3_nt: TGCGCCAGCGGCTGGGCCCCGGGGGGGGCGTCAGATACGCAGTATTTT; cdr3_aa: CASGWAPGGASDTQYF
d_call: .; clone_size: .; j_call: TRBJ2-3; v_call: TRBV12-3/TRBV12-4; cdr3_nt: TGTGCCAGCAGTTTGTACAGAGATACGCAGTATTTT; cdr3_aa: CASSLYRDTQYF
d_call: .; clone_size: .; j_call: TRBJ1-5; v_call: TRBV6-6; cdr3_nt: TGTGCCAGCAGCGGACAACCTAGCAATCAGCCCCAGCATTTT; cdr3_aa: CASSGQPSNQPQHF
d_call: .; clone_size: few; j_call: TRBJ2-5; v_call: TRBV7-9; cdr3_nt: TGTGCCAGCAGCTTCGCCCCTGGCCAGCAAGAGACCCAGTACTTC; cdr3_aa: CASSFAPGQQETQYF
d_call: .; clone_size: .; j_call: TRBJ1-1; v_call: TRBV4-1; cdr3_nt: TGCGCCAGCAGCCAAGGGGGGCCGCTAGGAGCTTTCTTT; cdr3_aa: CASSQGGPLGAFF
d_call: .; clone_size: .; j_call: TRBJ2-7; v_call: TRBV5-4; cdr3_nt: TGTGCCAGCAGCCCGGAGGTACAGGGCTTCCCCTACGAGCAGTACTTC; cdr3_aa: CASSPEVQGFPYEQYF
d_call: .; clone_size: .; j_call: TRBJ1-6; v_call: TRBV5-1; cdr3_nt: TGCGCCAGCAGCTTGGCGGGCCCTGGGGGCAATTCACCCCTCCACTTT; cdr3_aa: CASSLAGPGGNSPLHF
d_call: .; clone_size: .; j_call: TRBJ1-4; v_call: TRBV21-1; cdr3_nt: TGTGCCAGCAGCGGAACTCGGACAGGGGTGGGTGAAAAACTGTTTTTT; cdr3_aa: CASSGTRTGVGEKLFF
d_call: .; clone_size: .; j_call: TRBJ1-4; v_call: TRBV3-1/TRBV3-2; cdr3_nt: TGTGCCAGCAGCCAAGATGGAGGGGCAACTAATGAAAAACTGTTTTTT; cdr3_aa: CASSQDGGATNEKLFF
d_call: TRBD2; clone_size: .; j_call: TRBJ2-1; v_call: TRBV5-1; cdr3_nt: TGCGCCAGCAGAATTAGCGGGGGCCCCAGGGAGCAGTTCTTC; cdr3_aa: CASRISGGPREQFF
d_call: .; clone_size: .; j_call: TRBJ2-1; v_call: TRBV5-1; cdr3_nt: TGCGCCAGCAGCTCTTTGGGGTCGCAGGGCTCCTACAATGAGCAGTTCTTC; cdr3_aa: CASSSLGSQGSYNEQFF
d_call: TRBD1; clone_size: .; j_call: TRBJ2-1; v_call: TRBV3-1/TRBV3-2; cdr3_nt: TGTGCCAGCAAAACCGGGACAGGGTACAATGAGCAGTTCTTC; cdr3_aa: CASKTGTGYNEQFF
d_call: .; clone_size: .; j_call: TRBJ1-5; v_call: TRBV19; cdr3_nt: TGTGCCAGTAGTAGAGACCGGGGCAATCAGCCCCAGCATTTT; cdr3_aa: CASSRDRGNQPQHF
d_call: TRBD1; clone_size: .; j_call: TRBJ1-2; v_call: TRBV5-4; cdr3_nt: TGTGCCAGCAGCACCGGACAGGGCGGGGACTATGGCTACACCTTC; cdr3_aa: CASSTGQGGDYGYTF
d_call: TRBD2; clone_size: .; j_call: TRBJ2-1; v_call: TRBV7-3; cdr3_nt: TGTGCCAGCAGCCTGCGGGGGGATGAGCAGTTCTTC; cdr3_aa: CASSLRGDEQFF
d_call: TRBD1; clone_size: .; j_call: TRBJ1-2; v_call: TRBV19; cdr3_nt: TGTGCCACTTGGACGGGACAGGGCTCTCTGGGCTATGGCTACACCTTC; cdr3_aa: CATWTGQGSLGYGYTF
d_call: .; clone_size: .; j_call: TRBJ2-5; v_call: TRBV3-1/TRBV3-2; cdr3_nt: TGTGCCAGCAGCCGACTGGCGGCGGAGACCCAGTACTTC; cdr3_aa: CASSRLAAETQYF
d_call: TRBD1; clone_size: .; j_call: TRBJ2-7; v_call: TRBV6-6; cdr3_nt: TGTGCCAGCAGCCAGGACAGGGTAATTAGCTACGAGCAGTACTTC; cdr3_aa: CASSQDRVISYEQYF
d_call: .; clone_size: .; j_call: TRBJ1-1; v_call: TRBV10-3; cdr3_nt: TGTGCCACCGGACATTCGGAGAGTGAAGCTTTCTTT; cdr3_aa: CATGHSESEAFF
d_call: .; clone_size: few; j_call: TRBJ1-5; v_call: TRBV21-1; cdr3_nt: TGTGCCAGCAGCATGGGCCTAGACTACAATCAGCCCCAGCATTTT; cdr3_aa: CASSMGLDYNQPQHF
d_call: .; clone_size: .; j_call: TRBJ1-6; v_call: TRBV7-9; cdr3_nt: TGTGCCAGCAGCTCCCCCGGGTCCTGGGATTCACCCCTCCACTTT; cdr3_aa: CASSSPGSWDSPLHF
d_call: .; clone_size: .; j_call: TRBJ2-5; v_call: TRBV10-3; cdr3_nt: TGTGCCACCTTACGGGACTCACAAGAGACCCAGTACTTC; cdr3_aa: CATLRDSQETQYF
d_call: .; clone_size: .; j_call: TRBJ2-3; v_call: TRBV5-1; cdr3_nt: TGCGCCAGCAGCCCCGGTACGGTCGATACGCAGTATTTT; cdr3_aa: CASSPGTVDTQYF
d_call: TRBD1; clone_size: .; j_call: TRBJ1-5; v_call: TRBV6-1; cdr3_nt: TGTGCCAGCAGTGAATGGGGACAGCCCAATCAGCCCCAGCATTTT; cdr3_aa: CASSEWGQPNQPQHF